The 20 T cell receptor beta chains below were found in one sample sequenced in a study of T cells of healthy individuals. TCRdb re-called the 5' RACE reads with MiXCR, one entry per CDR3 protein. The repertoire holds about 57,000 distinct CDR3 sequences, about 16% seen once, with approximately 4.6% in the top ten. These receptors originate from a human donor in good health.

The chain carries TRBV7-2 and TRBJ2-2; no reliable D call. The CDR3 extends over 15 amino acids. Trimming removed 0 bases from V and 7 bases from J, with 12 bases in between. Germline CDR1 reads SGHTA; CDR2 reads FQGNSA. In DNA form, the CDR3 reads TGTGCCAGCAGCTTAGCTGGGCAAACCGGCGGGGAGCTGTTTTTT. The encoded protein is CASSLAGQTGGELFF.

This clonotype was recorded at least ten times. The chain joins TRBV20-1 to TRBJ2-7; D not certain. V lost 4 bases, J lost 2 bases, and 9 bases lay in between. CDR1 DFQATT and CDR2 SNEGSKA come from the germline V gene (reference sequence). The CDR3 is 12 amino acids. The CDR3 loop reads CSAKDGPYEQYF. As DNA, the CDR3 is TGCAGTGCTAAGGACGGGCCCTACGAGCAGTACTTC.

This clonotype was picked up many times. The genes are TRBV12-5 and TRBJ1-1, with TRBD1 as a possible D gene (6 bases). From germline, CDR1 is LGHNT and CDR2 FRNRAP. Trimming left V 4 bases short and J 6 bases short, with 12 bases between. The CDR3 loop spans 13 amino acids. The CDR3 nucleotides are TGTGCTAGTGGTTCGCGACAGGAATCTGAAGCTTTCTTT. Translated, it gives CASGSRQESEAFF.

The table lists this clonotype with many counts. The chain carries TRBV6-5 and TRBJ2-1, with 13 bases lining up with TRBD2. The J segment lost 8 bases and the V segment lost 7 bases, leaving 8 bases of the junction unmatched. The CDR3 loop spans 15 amino acids. Germline CDR1 MNHEY, CDR2 SVGAGI. The CDR3 DNA is TGTGCCAGCAAGAGGACTAGCGGGAGAACGGATGAGCAGTTCTTC. Amino acid sequence: CASKRTSGRTDEQFF.

This clonotype is medium-sized within its sample. The chain links TRBV5-6 to TRBJ1-2; 7 bases map to TRBD1. The CDR3 runs 14 residues. CDR1 is SGHDT and CDR2 is YYEEEE in the germline V gene. The J segment lost 4 bases and the V segment lost 4 bases, leaving 7 bases of the junction unmatched. The CDR3 nucleotides read TGTGCCAGCAGCCAGACAGGGAGGTCCTATGGCTACACCTTC. Amino acid sequence: CASSQTGRSYGYTF.

This chain uses TRBV6-5 with TRBJ1-5, with no clear D. V shed 4 bases and J shed 4 bases, with 11 bases lying between them. Germline CDR1 is MNHEY and CDR2 is SVGAGI. The CDR3 loop spans 14 amino acids. The CDR3 nucleotides are TGTGCCAGCAGTTCTGACTCGTGGAATCAGCCCCAGCATTTT. Its protein product is CASSSDSWNQPQHF.

In the case of this clonotype: One end of the junction varies from germline; a read error may be responsible. V and J are TRBV3-1 and TRBJ1-6; D call uncertain. CDR1 and CDR2 from the germline V gene are LGHDT and YNNKEL (reference sequence). The CDR3 consists of 13 residues. The chain's CDR3 is CANSQDLVTPLHF. CDR3 coding DNA: TGTGCCAACAGCCAAGATTTGGTCACACCCCTCCACTTT.

This chain connects TRBV24-1 to TRBJ2-1; no firm D call. Germline CDR1 KGHDR, CDR2 SFDVKD. Trimming stripped 5 bases from V and 0 bases from J, with 7 bases between. This CDR3 is 14 amino acids long. CDR3 loop: CATSGRGSYNEQFF. CDR3 sequence (DNA): TGTGCCACCAGTGGCAGAGGCTCCTACAATGAGCAGTTCTTC.

This clonotype has at least ten counts. The rearrangement uses TRBV10-3 and TRBJ2-3, with 8 bases that match TRBD1. The germline CDR1 and CDR2 sequences are ENHRY and SYGVKD. J gave up 2 bases and V 7 bases, and 8 bases lay outside the gene matches. CDR3 length: 15 amino acids. CDR3 amino acids: CAINEQGGPTDTQYF. For the CDR3, the DNA is TGTGCCATCAACGAACAGGGGGGCCCCACAGATACGCAGTATTTT.

This clonotype was counted between two and nine times. The chain couples TRBV9 to TRBJ2-2; 13 bases are shared with TRBD2. Germline CDR1 is SGDLS and CDR2 is YYNGEE. The CDR3 runs to 15 residues. J lost 5 bases, V lost 3 bases, and 1 base had no gene match. Here the CDR3 reads CASSGLAGGTGELFF. CDR3 nucleotide sequence: TGTGCCAGCAGCGGACTAGCGGGAGGAACCGGGGAGCTGTTTTTT.

This clonotype was detected ten times or more. This chain uses TRBV5-1 with TRBJ2-7; the match to TRBD2 covers 8 bases. The V gene end was trimmed by 3 bases and the J gene end by 5 bases; junction bases not matched to a gene: 13. The CDR3 runs 16 residues. Germline V gives CDR1 SGHRS, CDR2 YFSETQ. The CDR3 region is CASSSTSGTWSDEQYF. DNA for the CDR3: TGCGCCAGCAGCTCAACTAGCGGAACCTGGTCAGACGAGCAGTACTTC.

This clonotype was seen at least ten times. V is TRBV19 and J is TRBJ2-2; 9 bases fit TRBD2. This CDR3 is 15 amino acids long. Germline V gene lookup returns CDR1 LNHDA and CDR2 SQIVND (reference sequence). V dropped 5 bases and J dropped 2; count of bases not matched to a gene: 3. CDR3 sequence reads: CASSSTSGNTGELFF. As DNA, the CDR3 is TGTGCCAGTAGTTCGACTAGCGGTAACACCGGGGAGCTGTTTTTT.

This clonotype occurred many times. The gene calls are TRBV6-2 or TRBV6-3 and TRBJ2-7; D is ambiguous. This CDR3 is built from 12 residues. The germline gives CDR1 MNHEY, CDR2 SVGEGT. With 2 bases removed from V and 10 bases from J, the gap between germline ends came to 12 bases. The CDR3 loop reads CASSYNVGIQYF. CDR3 bases: TGTGCCAGCAGTTACAACGTAGGAATACAGTACTTC.

The chain recombines TRBV12-3 or TRBV12-4 with TRBJ2-5; 7 bases align to TRBD2. There are 13 residues in the CDR3. Losses at the gene ends were 3 bases for V and 5 bases for J; bases not matched to a gene: 3. This chain's CDR3 is CASSLMGGETQYF. The CDR3 DNA is TGTGCCAGCAGTTTGATGGGGGGGGAGACCCAGTACTTC.

This chain links TRBV9 with TRBJ2-2; 8 bases are shared with TRBD2. V was clipped by 0 bases and J by 4 bases; unmatched bases: 5. Germline CDR1 and CDR2: SGDLS and YYNGEE. The CDR3 length is 16 residues. CDR3 nucleotides: TGTGCCAGCAGCGTAGCCCAGCGGGGGCTCACCGGGGAGCTGTTTTTT. Encoded protein: CASSVAQRGLTGELFF.

This chain joins TRBV25-1 and TRBJ2-5; D gene unclear. V lost 1 base and J lost 0, with 3 bases in between. Germline CDR1 is MGHDK and CDR2 is SYGVNS. CDR3 length: 13 amino acids. The CDR3 loop reads CASSEWDQETQYF. Here the CDR3 DNA reads TGTGCCAGCAGTGAATGGGACCAAGAGACCCAGTACTTC.

J is TRBJ2-4 and V is TRBV14; D possibly matches TRBD1 or TRBD2 (6 bases each). CDR1 and CDR2 from the germline V gene are SGHDN and FVKESK. Trimming removed 6 bases at V and 1 base at J, with 16 bases between. CDR3 length: 16 amino acids. As DNA, the CDR3 is TGTGCCAGCAGTAGCGCCCGGGGGCACGCCAAAAACATTCAGTACTTC. It translates to CASSSARGHAKNIQYF.

This clonotype was observed many times. The V call is TRBV7-9, the J call TRBJ2-1, with D possibly being TRBD1 (5 bases). The CDR3 length is 17 residues. Trimming took off 2 bases at V and 7 bases at J, with 21 bases between the two ends. Germline V gene lookup returns CDR1 SEHNR and CDR2 FQNEAQ (reference sequence). The CDR3 bases are TGTGCCAGCAGCTTAATAGGGCAGGGCCATGACCCTAATGAGCAGTTCTTC. This sequence encodes CASSLIGQGHDPNEQFF.

This clonotype was recorded many times. This sequence joins TRBV30 and TRBJ2-3; 10 nucleotides line up with TRBD2. The germline CDR1 and CDR2 sequences are GTSNPN and SVGIG (reference sequence). The V gene end was trimmed by 1 base and the J gene end by 4 bases; junction bases not matched to a gene: 5. The CDR3 runs 15 residues. The CDR3: CAWSEGLAGADTQYF. The CDR3 DNA sequence: TGTGCCTGGAGTGAAGGGCTAGCGGGGGCAGATACGCAGTATTTT.

The chain combines TRBV28 with TRBJ1-1; D unclear. This CDR3 region has 16 residues. Per germline, CDR1 MDHEN and CDR2 SYDVKM. V lost 4 bases, J lost 1 base, and 16 bases lay in between. CDR3: CASSSPSGQGNTEAFF. CDR3 sequence (DNA): TGTGCCAGCAGTTCCCCCTCCGGGCAAGGGAACACTGAAGCTTTCTTT.